The rows below give T cell receptor beta chains drawn from one sample of a study of cytomegalovirus exposure and HLA in healthy donors. Clones were read by immunoSEQ multiplex PCR, and TCRdb kept only the in-frame ones, dropping some. The table has over 150,000 clones, around 80% seen once. Sequencing was carried out using PBMCs. Receptors originate from a male donor in good health and CMV-seronegative. Both conserved end residues are part of each CDR3. Each record gives: clone size, D gene, J gene, V gene, CDR3 protein, CDR3 DNA. D genes are given only for firm matches. Clone size is shown for a subset of rows, as once, few, many or a class of expanded clone.

>once|.|TRBJ1-1|TRBV5-4
CASSSNTEAFF
TGTGCCAGCAGTTCTAACACTGAAGCTTTCTTT
>.|.|TRBJ1-4|TRBV28
CASSLSGGVGEKLFF
TGTGCCAGCAGTTTATCAGGAGGGGTTGGAGAAAAACTGTTTTTT
>.|.|TRBJ2-5|TRBV15
CATSGRDWHRETQYF
TGTGCCACCAGCGGCCGGGACTGGCACAGGGAGACCCAGTACTTC
>once|TRBD2|TRBJ2-1|TRBV29-1
CSVSGLAEYNEQFF
TGCAGCGTTTCTGGACTAGCGGAATACAATGAGCAGTTCTTC
>once|TRBD1|TRBJ1-1|TRBV6-6
CASSPGQGRNTEAFF
TGTGCCAGCAGTCCAGGACAGGGCCGAAACACTGAAGCTTTCTTT
>once|.|TRBJ1-5|TRBV29-1
CSVKGVDSNQPQHF
TGCAGCGTAAAGGGGGTGGATAGCAATCAGCCCCAGCATTTT
>.|.|TRBJ2-7|TRBV7-9
CASSLEWGLSSYEQYF
TGTGCCAGCAGCTTAGAATGGGGGCTGAGCTCCTACGAGCAGTACTTC
>.|.|TRBJ1-1|TRBV29-1
CSVTRGGGTEAFF
TGCAGCGTCACCAGGGGAGGGGGCACTGAAGCTTTCTTT
>.|.|TRBJ1-2|TRBV5-6
CASSLGPRSYGYTF
TGTGCCAGCAGCTTGGGACCTAGGAGCTATGGCTACACCTTC
>.|.|TRBJ2-6|TRBV7-9
CASSTRSSSGANVLTF
TGTGCCAGCAGCACTCGTTCTAGCTCTGGGGCCAACGTCCTGACTTTC
>.|TRBD2|TRBJ2-1|TRBV30
CAWYTSGQYNEQFF
TGTGCCTGGTACACTAGCGGACAGTACAATGAGCAGTTCTTC
>.|TRBD1|TRBJ1-1|TRBV18
CASSPPRDRGRYGTEAFF
TGTGCCAGCTCACCACCCCGGGACAGGGGGAGATATGGCACTGAAGCTTTCTTT
>.|.|TRBJ2-5|TRBV19
CASSAPWATETQYF
TGTGCCAGTAGTGCTCCCTGGGCCACAGAGACCCAGTACTTC
>once|.|TRBJ1-1|TRBV6-5
CASSYSRGADTEAFF
TGTGCCAGCAGTTACTCTAGAGGCGCCGACACTGAAGCTTTCTTT
>.|.|TRBJ2-3|TRBV12-1
CASSSAGGPSSGSADTQYF
TGTGCCAGCAGCTCCGCAGGGGGCCCGTCTAGCGGGAGCGCAGATACGCAGTATTTT
>.|TRBD1|TRBJ2-7|TRBV5-5
CASSLWQGAAEQYF
TGTGCCAGCAGCTTGTGGCAGGGGGCCGCCGAGCAGTACTTC
>few|.|TRBJ2-7|TRBV29-1
CSVASSRKPYEQYF
TGCAGCGTTGCATCCTCCCGAAAGCCCTACGAGCAGTACTTC
>few|TRBD1|TRBJ2-3|TRBV18
CASSPRTGGTDTQYF
TGTGCCAGCTCACCGAGGACAGGGGGGACAGATACGCAGTATTTT
>.|.|TRBJ1-1|TRBV9
CASSVGGFTEAFF
TGTGCCAGCAGCGTGGGGGGTTTCACTGAAGCTTTCTTT
>.|.|TRBJ2-5|TRBV30
CAWIPTKASQETQYF
TGTGCCTGGATTCCAACGAAGGCTAGCCAAGAGACCCAGTACTTC
>few|.|TRBJ2-7|TRBV5-8
CASSLRNYEQYF
TGTGCCAGCAGCCTAAGAAACTACGAGCAGTACTTC
>.|.|TRBJ1-1|TRBV2
CASSVRGANTEAFF
TGTGCCAGCAGTGTGCGGGGGGCGAACACTGAAGCTTTCTTT
>.|TRBD1|TRBJ2-7|TRBV10-3
CAISGDRDSEQYF
TGTGCCATCAGTGGGGACAGGGACTCCGAGCAGTACTTC
>.|.|TRBJ2-5|TRBV2
CASPGTRNQEAQYF
TGTGCCAGCCCCGGGACAAGGAACCAAGAGGCCCAGTACTTC
>.|TRBD2|TRBJ2-1|TRBV4-3
CASSQASSGIRDEQFF
TGCGCCAGCAGCCAAGCGTCTAGCGGGATACGGGATGAGCAGTTCTTC
>.|.|TRBJ1-2|TRBV5-1
CASSLATSNYGYTF
TGCGCCAGCAGCTTGGCGACAAGTAACTATGGCTACACCTTC
>.|.|TRBJ2-7|TRBV5-1
CASSPGPSSLGYF
TGCGCCAGCAGCCCAGGGCCTTCTTCGTTGGGGTACTTC
>.|TRBD1|TRBJ2-1|TRBV5-4
CASSLGQGERAEQFF
TGTGCCAGCAGCTTGGGTCAGGGGGAACGTGCTGAGCAGTTCTTC
>.|TRBD1|TRBJ2-2|TRBV7-9
CAMVLGTANTGELFF
TGTGCCATGGTTCTTGGGACAGCGAACACCGGGGAGCTGTTTTTT
>.|TRBD1|TRBJ2-7|TRBV25-1
CASRQGDRVSEQCF
TGTGCCAGCAGACAAGGGGACAGGGTCTCCGAGCAGTGCTTC
>few|TRBD1|TRBJ2-7|TRBV5-8
CASSLGDRVSYEQYF
TGTGCCAGCAGCTTGGGCGACAGGGTGTCCTACGAGCAGTACTTC
>.|.|TRBJ2-7|TRBV7-9
CASSLLSSSYEQYF
TGTGCCAGCAGCTTACTGTCGAGCTCCTACGAGCAGTACTTC
>.|TRBD1|TRBJ2-3|TRBV9
CASSAPGGPLHF
TGTGCCAGCAGCGCGCCAGGGGGACCTCTGCATTTT
>.|TRBD1|TRBJ1-1|TRBV5-1
CASSLQGGNTEAFF
TGCGCCAGCAGCTTGCAGGGGGGAAACACTGAAGCTTTCTTT
>.|.|TRBJ1-6|TRBV12-5
CASGQGYNSPLHF
TGTGCTAGTGGCCAGGGTTACAATTCACCCCTCCACTTT
>.|TRBD2|TRBJ2-1|TRBV6-1
CASSEALAGVFSIYNEQFF
TGTGCCAGCAGTGAAGCGCTAGCGGGAGTATTCTCGATCTACAATGAGCAGTTCTTC
>.|.|TRBJ1-6|TRBV27
CASSFSGQSPLHF
TGTGCCAGCAGTTTTTCGGGACAATCACCCCTCCACTTT
>.|.|TRBJ2-3|TRBV7-9
CASIIAANTDTQYF
TGTGCCAGCATCATAGCGGCAAACACAGATACGCAGTATTTT
>.|.|TRBJ1-5|TRBV7-2
CASSLTGQPQHF
TGTGCCAGCAGCTTAACGGGTCAGCCCCAGCATTTT
>once|TRBD2|TRBJ2-3|TRBV7-9
CASKGLAGRTSTDTQYF
TGTGCCAGCAAGGGACTAGCGGGTAGAACTAGCACAGATACGCAGTATTTT
>few|TRBD1|TRBJ1-3|TRBV19
CASRTGPGNTIYF
TGTGCCAGTCGGACAGGGCCTGGAAACACCATATATTTT
>once|.|TRBJ1-2|TRBV5-4
CASSLARDTNYGYTF
TGTGCCAGCAGCTTGGCCAGGGACACTAACTATGGCTACACCTTC
>.|TRBD2|TRBJ2-7|TRBV7-9
CASSFARGSYEQYF
TGTGCCAGCAGCTTTGCGCGGGGGTCCTACGAGCAGTACTTC
>.|TRBD1|TRBJ2-7|TRBV30
CAWSLGAQGAYEQYF
TGTGCCTGGAGTCTCGGGGCCCAGGGGGCATACGAGCAGTACTTC
>.|TRBD1|TRBJ1-1|TRBV7-9
CSSSVQGGTEAFF
TGTTCCAGCAGCGTACAGGGGGGAACTGAAGCTTTCTTT
>.|.|TRBJ1-1|TRBV19
CASSPGNTEAFF
TGTGCCAGTAGTCCCGGGAACACTGAAGCTTTCTTT
>.|.|TRBJ1-1|TRBV5-4
CASSPIQGEAFF
TGTGCCAGCAGCCCAATACAGGGTGAAGCTTTCTTT
>.|.|TRBJ1-5|TRBV11-2
CASSQGGNQPQHF
TGTGCCAGCAGCCAAGGGGGCAATCAGCCCCAGCATTTT